Sequencing of this T cell receptor beta chain was carried out in a study of blood T cell repertoires in COVID-19. Measured with immunoSEQ multiplex PCR; TCRdb has only the in-frame clones, and not every one. The table records roughly 410,000 clones, around 87% of them present only once. J was trimmed by 7 bases and V by 4 bases; bases with no gene match: 6. Germline values: CDR1 SGHRS, CDR2 YFSETQ. The CDR3 is made up of 14 amino acids. The chain links TRBV5-1 to TRBJ2-2; 8 bases line up with TRBD2. Specimen: peripheral blood. This sequence originates from a woman aged 55-70 years with COVID-19, enrolled during active disease. CDR3 protein: CASSIGGAGGELFF. DNA for the CDR3: TGCGCCAGCAGCATCGGGGGGGCTGGCGGGGAGCTGTTTTTT.